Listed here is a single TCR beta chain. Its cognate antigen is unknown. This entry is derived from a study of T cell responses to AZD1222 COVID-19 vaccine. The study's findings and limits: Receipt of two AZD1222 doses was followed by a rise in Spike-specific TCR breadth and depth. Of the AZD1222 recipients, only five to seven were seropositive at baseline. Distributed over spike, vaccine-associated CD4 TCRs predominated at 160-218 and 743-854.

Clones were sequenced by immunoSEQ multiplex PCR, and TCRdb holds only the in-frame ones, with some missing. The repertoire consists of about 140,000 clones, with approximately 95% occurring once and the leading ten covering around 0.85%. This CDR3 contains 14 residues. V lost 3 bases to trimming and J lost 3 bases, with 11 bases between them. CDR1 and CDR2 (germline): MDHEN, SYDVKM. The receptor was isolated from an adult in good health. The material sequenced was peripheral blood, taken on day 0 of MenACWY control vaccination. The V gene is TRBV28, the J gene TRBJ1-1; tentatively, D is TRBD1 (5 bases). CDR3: CASSFRRDYTEAFF. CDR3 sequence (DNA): TGTGCCAGCAGTTTCAGAAGGGACTACACTGAAGCTTTCTTT.